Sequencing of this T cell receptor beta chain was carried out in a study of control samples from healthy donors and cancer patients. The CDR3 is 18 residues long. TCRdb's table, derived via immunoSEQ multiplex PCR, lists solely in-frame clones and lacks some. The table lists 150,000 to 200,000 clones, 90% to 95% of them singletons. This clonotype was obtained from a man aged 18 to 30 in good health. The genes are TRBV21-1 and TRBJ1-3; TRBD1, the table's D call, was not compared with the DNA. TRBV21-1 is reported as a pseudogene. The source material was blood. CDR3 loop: CASSKETDSENKMRHHIF. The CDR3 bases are TGTGCCAGCAGCAAAGAGACAGACTCAGAAAACAAAATGAGACACCATATATTT.